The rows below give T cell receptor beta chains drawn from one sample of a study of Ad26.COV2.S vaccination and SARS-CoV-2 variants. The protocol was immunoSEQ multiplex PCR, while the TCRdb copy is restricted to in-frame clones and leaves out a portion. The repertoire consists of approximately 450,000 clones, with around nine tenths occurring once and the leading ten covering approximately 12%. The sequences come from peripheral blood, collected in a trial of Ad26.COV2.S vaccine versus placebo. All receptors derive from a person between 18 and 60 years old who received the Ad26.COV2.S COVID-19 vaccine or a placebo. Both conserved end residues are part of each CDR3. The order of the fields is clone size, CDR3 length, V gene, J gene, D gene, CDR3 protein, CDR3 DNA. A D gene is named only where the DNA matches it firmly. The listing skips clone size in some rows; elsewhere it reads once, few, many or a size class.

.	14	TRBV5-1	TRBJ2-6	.	CASSQRAGANVLTF	TGCGCCAGCAGCCAGAGGGCCGGGGCCAACGTCCTGACTTTC
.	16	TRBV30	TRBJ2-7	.	CAWSVIGGLSSYEQYF	TGTGCCTGGAGTGTCATTGGCGGCCTGAGCTCCTACGAGCAGTACTTC
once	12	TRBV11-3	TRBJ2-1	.	CASSGPNNEQFF	TGTGCCAGCAGTGGCCCTAACAATGAGCAGTTCTTC
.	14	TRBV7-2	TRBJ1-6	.	CASSLRVLNSPLHF	TGTGCCAGCAGCTTACGGGTCTTGAATTCACCCCTCCACTTT
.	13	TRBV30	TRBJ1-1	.	CAWSGDMNTEAFF	TGTGCCTGGAGTGGGGACATGAACACTGAAGCTTTCTTT
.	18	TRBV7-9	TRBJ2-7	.	CASSPGDRWVADPYEQYF	TGTGCCAGCAGCCCGGGAGACAGGTGGGTAGCGGACCCCTACGAGCAGTACTTC
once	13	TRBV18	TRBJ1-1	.	CASSPKGNTEAFF	TGTGCCAGCTCACCGAAGGGAAACACTGAAGCTTTCTTT
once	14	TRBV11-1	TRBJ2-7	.	CATSGGPTAYEQYF	TGTGCCACCTCTGGGGGACCGACGGCCTACGAGCAGTACTTC
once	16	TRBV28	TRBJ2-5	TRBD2	CASSARLAGGQETQYF	TGTGCCAGCTCCGCCCGACTAGCGGGAGGGCAAGAGACCCAGTACTTC
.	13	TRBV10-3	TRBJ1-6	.	CAITQDPDSPLHF	TGTGCCATCACTCAAGACCCCGATTCACCCCTCCACTTT
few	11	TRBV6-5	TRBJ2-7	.	CASSYRAEQYF	TGTGCCAGCAGTTACCGAGCCGAGCAGTACTTC
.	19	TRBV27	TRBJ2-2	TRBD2	CASSHLGGASGANTGELFF	TGTGCCAGCAGTCACCTAGGCGGGGCTAGCGGAGCGAACACCGGGGAGCTGTTTTTT
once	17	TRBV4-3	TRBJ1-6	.	CASSQEGRSSYNSPLHF	TGCGCCAGCAGCCAAGAGGGCCGGAGCTCCTATAATTCACCCCTCCACTTT
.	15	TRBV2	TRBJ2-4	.	CASSEPTDLIDIQYF	TGTGCCAGCAGTGAACCGACAGATTTGATCGACATTCAGTACTTC
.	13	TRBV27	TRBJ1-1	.	CASSLSTYTEAFF	TGTGCCAGCAGTTTATCGACGTACACTGAAGCTTTCTTT
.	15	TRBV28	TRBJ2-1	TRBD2	CASSLRDYSYNEQFF	TGTGCCAGCAGTCTAAGGGACTACTCCTACAATGAGCAGTTCTTC
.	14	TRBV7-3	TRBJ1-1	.	CASSPGVMNTEAFF	TGTGCCAGCAGTCCCGGAGTGATGAACACTGAAGCTTTCTTT
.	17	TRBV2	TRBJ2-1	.	CASSEALSSALFDEQFF	TGTGCCAGCAGTGAAGCGTTGTCTAGCGCCCTTTTCGATGAGCAGTTCTTC
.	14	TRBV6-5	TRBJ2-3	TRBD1	CASNLDRGPDTQYF	TGTGCCAGCAATCTGGACAGGGGCCCAGATACGCAGTATTTT
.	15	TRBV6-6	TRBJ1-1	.	CATSNPVFRNTEAFF	TGTGCCACCTCCAATCCCGTTTTTAGGAACACTGAAGCTTTCTTT
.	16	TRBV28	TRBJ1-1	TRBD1	CASSLFQAGGDTEAFF	TGTGCTAGCAGTTTATTTCAGGCAGGGGGGGACACTGAAGCTTTCTTT
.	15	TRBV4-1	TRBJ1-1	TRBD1	CASSQKDREGAEAFF	TGCGCCAGCAGCCAAAAAGACAGGGAGGGAGCTGAAGCTTTCTTT
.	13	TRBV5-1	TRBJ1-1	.	CASSFAGKAEAFF	TGCGCCAGCAGCTTCGCAGGGAAAGCTGAAGCTTTCTTT
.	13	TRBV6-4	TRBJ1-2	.	CASSLVRNYGYTF	TGTGCCAGCAGTCTGGTGCGTAACTATGGCTACACCTTC
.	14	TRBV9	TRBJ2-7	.	CASGRGVGAYEQYF	TGTGCCAGCGGCCGCGGAGTGGGGGCGTACGAGCAGTACTTC
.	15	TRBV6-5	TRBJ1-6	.	CASSYSSGDNSPLHF	TGTGCCAGCAGTTACTCGAGTGGGGACAATTCACCCCTCCACTTT
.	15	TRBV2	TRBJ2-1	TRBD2	CASSQPGTRVNEQFF	TGTGCCAGCAGCCAACCCGGGACTAGAGTCAATGAGCAGTTCTTC
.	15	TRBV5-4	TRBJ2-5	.	CASSSPGGLQETQYF	TGTGCCAGCAGCTCCCCCGGCGGCCTCCAAGAGACCCAGTACTTC
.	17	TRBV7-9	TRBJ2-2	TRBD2	CASSLGQREGRTGELFF	TGTGCCAGCAGCTTAGGCCAGCGGGAGGGCCGCACCGGGGAGCTGTTTTTT
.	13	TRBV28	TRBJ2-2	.	CATQEGVAGELFF	TGTGCCACCCAGGAGGGGGTGGCCGGGGAGCTGTTTTTT
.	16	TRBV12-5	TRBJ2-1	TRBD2	CASGFLPTSGGGEQFF	TGTGCTAGTGGTTTCCTTCCGACTAGCGGAGGGGGTGAGCAGTTCTTC
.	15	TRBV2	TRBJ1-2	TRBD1	CASSPKQGAQDGYTF	TGTGCCAGCAGCCCGAAACAGGGGGCGCAGGATGGCTACACCTTC
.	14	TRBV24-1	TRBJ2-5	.	CATSEGGVVETQYF	TGTGCCACCAGTGAGGGGGGAGTGGTCGAGACCCAGTACTTC
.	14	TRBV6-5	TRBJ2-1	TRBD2	CASRRRELSNEQFF	TGTGCCAGCAGAAGGCGGGAGTTGTCTAATGAGCAGTTCTTC
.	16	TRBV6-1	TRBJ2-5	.	CASSAGNNGNQETQYF	TGTGCCAGCAGTGCGGGGAATAACGGAAACCAAGAGACCCAGTACTTC
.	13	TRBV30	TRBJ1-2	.	CASIPSSNYGYTF	TGTGCCTCTATACCCTCTTCGAACTATGGCTACACCTTC
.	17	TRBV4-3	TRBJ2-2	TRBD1	CASSLGQGTANTGELFF	TGCGCCAGCAGCCTCGGACAGGGGACAGCGAACACCGGGGAGCTGTTTTTT
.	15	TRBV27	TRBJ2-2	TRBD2	CASRWLAGGLGELFF	TGTGCCAGCAGGTGGCTAGCGGGAGGGCTCGGGGAGCTGTTTTTT
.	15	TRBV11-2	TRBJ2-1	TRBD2	CASSLGVEREGEQFF	TGTGCCAGCAGCTTAGGGGTGGAGCGGGAGGGTGAGCAGTTCTTC